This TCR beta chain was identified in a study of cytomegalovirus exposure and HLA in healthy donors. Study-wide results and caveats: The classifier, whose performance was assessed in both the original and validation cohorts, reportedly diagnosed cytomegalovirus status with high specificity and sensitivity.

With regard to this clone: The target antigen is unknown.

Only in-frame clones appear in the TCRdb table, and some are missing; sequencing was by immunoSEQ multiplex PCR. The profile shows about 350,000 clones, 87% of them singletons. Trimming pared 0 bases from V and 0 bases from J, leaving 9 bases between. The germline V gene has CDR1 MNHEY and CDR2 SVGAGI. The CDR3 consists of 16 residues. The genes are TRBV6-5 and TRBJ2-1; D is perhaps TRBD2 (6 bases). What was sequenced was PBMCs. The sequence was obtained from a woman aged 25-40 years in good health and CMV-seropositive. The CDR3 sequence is CASSYSGRSSYNEQFF. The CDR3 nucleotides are TGTGCCAGCAGTTACTCGGGGAGGAGCTCCTACAATGAGCAGTTCTTC.